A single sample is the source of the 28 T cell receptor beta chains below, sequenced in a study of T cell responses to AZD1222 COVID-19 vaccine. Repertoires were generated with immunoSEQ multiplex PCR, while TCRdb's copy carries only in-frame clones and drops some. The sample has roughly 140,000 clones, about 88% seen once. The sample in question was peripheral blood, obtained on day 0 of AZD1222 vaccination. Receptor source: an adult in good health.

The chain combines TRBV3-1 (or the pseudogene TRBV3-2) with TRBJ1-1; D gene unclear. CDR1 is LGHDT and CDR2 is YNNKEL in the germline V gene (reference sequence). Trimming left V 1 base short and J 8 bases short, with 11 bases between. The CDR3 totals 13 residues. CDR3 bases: TGTGCCAGCAGCCAAGTGCACTCCGTGGAAGCTTTCTTT. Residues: CASSQVHSVEAFF.

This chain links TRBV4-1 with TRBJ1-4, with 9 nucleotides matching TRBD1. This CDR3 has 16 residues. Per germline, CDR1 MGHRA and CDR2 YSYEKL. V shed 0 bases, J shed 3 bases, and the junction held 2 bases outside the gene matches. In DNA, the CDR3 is TGCGCCAGCAGCCAAGATGGGACAGGGTCTAATGAAAAACTGTTTTTT. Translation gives CASSQDGTGSNEKLFF.

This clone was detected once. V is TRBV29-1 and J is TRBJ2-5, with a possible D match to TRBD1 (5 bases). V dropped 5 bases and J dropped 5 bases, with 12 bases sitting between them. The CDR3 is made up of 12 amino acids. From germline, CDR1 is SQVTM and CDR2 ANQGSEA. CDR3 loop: CSVRRGEETQYF. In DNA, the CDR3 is TGCAGCGTTAGAAGGGGCGAGGAGACCCAGTACTTC. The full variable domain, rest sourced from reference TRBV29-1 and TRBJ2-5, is SAVISQKPSRDICQRGTSLTIQCQVDSQVTMMFWYRQQPGQSLTLIATANQGSEATYESGFVIDKFPISRPNLTFSTLTVSNMSPEDSSIYLCSVRRGEETQYFGPGTRLLVL.

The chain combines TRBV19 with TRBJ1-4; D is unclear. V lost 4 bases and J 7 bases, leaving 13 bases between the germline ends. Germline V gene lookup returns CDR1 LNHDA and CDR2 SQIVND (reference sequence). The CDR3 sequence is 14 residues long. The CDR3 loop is CASSTGRGGEKLFF. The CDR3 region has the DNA TGTGCCAGTAGTACCGGACGGGGAGGTGAAAAACTGTTTTTT.

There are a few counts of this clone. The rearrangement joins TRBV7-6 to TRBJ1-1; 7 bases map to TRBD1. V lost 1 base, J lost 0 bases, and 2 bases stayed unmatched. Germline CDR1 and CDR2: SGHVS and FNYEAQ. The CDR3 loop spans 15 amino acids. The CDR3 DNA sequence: TGTGCCAGCAGCTTAGGACAGGGCCTGAACACTGAAGCTTTCTTT. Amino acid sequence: CASSLGQGLNTEAFF.

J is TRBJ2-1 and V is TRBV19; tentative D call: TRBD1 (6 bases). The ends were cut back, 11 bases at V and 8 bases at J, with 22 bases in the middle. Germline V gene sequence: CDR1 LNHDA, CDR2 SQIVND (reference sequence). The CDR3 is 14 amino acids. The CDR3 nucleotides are TGTGCCTCCTCCTTCGGGCAGGGGCTATATGAGCAGTTCTTC. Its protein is CASSFGQGLYEQFF.

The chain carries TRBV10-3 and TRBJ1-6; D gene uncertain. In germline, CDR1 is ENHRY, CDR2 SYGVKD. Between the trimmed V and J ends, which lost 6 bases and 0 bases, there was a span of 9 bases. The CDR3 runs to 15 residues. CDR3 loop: CAIRELSSYNSPLHF. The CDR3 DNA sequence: TGTGCCATCAGGGAACTAAGCTCCTATAATTCACCCCTCCACTTT.

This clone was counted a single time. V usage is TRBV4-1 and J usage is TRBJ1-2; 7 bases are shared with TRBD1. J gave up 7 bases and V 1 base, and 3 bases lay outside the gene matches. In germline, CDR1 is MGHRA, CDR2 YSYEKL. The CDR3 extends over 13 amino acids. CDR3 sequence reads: CASSQGGGFGYTF. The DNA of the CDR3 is TGCGCCAGCAGCCAAGGAGGGGGCTTTGGCTACACCTTC.

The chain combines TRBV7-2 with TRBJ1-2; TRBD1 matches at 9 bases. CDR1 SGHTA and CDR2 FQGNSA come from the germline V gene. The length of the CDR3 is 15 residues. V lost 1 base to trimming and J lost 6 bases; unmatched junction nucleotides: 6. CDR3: CASSLVGGQGNGYTF. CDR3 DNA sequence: TGTGCCAGCAGCTTAGTAGGGGGACAGGGAAATGGCTACACCTTC.

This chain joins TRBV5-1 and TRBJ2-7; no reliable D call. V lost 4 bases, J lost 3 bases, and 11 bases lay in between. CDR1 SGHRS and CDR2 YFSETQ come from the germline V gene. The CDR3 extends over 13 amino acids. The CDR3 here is CASSPRGNYEQYF. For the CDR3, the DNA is TGCGCCAGCAGCCCTCGCGGAAACTACGAGCAGTACTTC.

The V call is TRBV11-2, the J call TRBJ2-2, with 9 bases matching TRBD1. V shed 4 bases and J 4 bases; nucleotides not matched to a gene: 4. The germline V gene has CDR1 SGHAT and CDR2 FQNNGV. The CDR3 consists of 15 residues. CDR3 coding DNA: TGTGCCAGCAGCTCCCGGGGACAGGGCACCGGGGAGCTGTTTTTT. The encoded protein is CASSSRGQGTGELFF.

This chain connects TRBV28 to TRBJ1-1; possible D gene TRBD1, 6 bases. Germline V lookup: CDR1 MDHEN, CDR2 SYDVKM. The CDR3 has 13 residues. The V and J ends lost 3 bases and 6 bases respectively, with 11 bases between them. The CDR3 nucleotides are TGTGCCAGCAGTTTGTCAGGGGTCGCTGAAGCTTTCTTT. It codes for CASSLSGVAEAFF.

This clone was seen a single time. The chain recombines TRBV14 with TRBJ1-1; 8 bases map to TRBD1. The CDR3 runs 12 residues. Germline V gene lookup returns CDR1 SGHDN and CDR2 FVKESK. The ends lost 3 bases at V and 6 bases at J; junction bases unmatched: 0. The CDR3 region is CASSQTGAEAFF. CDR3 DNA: TGTGCCAGCAGCCAGACAGGGGCTGAAGCTTTCTTT. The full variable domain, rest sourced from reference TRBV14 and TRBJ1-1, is EAGVTQFPSHSVIEKGQTVTLRCDPISGHDNLYWYRRVMGKEIKFLLHFVKESKQDESGMPNNRFLAERTGGTYSTLKVQPAELEDSGVYFCASSQTGAEAFFGQGTRLTVV.

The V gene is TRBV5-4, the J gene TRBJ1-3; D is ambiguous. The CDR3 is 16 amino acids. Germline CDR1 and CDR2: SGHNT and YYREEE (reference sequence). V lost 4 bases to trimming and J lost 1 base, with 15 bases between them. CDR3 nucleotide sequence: TGTGCCAGCAGCGCCCGGGAGAGAGGGTCTGGAAACACCATATATTTT. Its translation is CASSARERGSGNTIYF.

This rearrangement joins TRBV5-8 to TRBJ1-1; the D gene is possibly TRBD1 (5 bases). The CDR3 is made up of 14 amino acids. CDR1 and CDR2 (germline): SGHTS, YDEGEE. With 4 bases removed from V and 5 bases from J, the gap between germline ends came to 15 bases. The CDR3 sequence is CASSRRTYATEAFF. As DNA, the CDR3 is TGTGCCAGCAGCCGACGGACATATGCGACTGAAGCTTTCTTT.

CDR3 residues: CASRTSGTYEQYF. DNA for the CDR3: TGTGCCAGCAGGACTAGCGGGACCTACGAGCAGTACTTC. The chain is built from TRBV19 and TRBJ2-7; 12 bases agree with TRBD2. The germline V gene encodes CDR1 LNHDA and CDR2 SQIVND (reference sequence). This CDR3 contains 13 residues. V trimming: 9 bases; J trimming: 2 bases; junction bases outside the gene matches: 2. Full variable domain (rest looked up from reference TRBV19 and TRBJ2-7): DGGITQSPKYLFRKEGQNVTLSCEQNLNHDAMYWYRQDPGQGLRLIYYSQIVNDFQKGDIAEGYSVSREKKESFPLTVTSAQKNPTAFYLCASRTSGTYEQYFGPGTRLTVT.

CDR3 sequence reads: CASSIRGLDGYTF. CDR3 coding DNA: TGTGCCAGTAGTATTCGTGGGCTTGATGGCTACACCTTC. The rearrangement joins TRBV19 to TRBJ1-2; D not resolved. The CDR3 contains 13 residues. The V end was cut by 3 bases, the J end by 6 bases, with 11 bases between. CDR1 and CDR2 from the germline V gene are LNHDA and SQIVND (reference sequence).

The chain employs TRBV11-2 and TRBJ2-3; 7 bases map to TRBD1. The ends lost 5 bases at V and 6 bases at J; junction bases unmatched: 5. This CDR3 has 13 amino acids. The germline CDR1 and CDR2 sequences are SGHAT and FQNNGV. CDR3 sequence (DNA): TGTGCCAGCAGCCCCGGGACAGTGGATACGCAGTATTTT. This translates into CASSPGTVDTQYF.

CDR3 DNA sequence: TGTGCCAGCAGCTCTTACGGGACAGGGGGCAACAATGAGCAGTTCTTC. This sequence encodes CASSSYGTGGNNEQFF. This chain joins TRBV5-4 and TRBJ2-1, with TRBD1 matching over 12 bases. Germline-derived CDR1 and CDR2 are SGHNT and YYREEE (reference sequence). V shed 3 bases, J shed 5 bases, and the junction held 6 bases outside the gene matches. The CDR3 runs to 16 residues.

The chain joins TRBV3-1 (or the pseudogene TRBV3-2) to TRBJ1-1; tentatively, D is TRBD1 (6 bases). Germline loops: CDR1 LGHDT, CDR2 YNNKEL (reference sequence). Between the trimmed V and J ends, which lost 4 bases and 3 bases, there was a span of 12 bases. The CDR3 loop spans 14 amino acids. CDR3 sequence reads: CASSLQGTYTEAFF. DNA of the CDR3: TGTGCCAGCAGCCTTCAGGGGACCTACACTGAAGCTTTCTTT.

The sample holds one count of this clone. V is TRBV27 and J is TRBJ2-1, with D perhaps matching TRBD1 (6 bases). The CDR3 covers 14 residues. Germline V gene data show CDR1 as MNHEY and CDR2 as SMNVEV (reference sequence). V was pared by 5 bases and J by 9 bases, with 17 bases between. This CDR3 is CASSTDRSLTEQFF. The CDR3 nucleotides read TGTGCCAGCAGTACAGACAGGAGTTTGACTGAGCAGTTCTTC.

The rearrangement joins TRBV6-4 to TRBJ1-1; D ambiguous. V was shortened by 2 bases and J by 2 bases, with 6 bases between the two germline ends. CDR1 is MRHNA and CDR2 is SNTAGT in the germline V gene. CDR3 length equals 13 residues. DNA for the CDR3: TGTGCCAGCAGTGACGGGGAAAACACTGAAGCTTTCTTT. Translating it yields CASSDGENTEAFF.

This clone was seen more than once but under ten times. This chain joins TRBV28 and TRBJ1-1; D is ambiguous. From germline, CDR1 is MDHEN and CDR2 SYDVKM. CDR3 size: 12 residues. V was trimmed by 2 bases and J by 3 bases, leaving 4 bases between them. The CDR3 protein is CASSLEYTEAFF. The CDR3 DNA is TGTGCCAGCAGTTTAGAGTACACTGAAGCTTTCTTT.

In nucleotides, the CDR3 is TGTGCCAGTAGTGCGACCAGGGTAGACTTCTCTGGAAACACCATATATTTT. Encoded protein: CASSATRVDFSGNTIYF. The rearrangement joins TRBV19 to TRBJ1-3, with a possible D match to TRBD1 (5 bases). V lost 5 bases and J lost 0, with 17 bases in between. CDR1 and CDR2 from the germline V gene are LNHDA and SQIVND (reference sequence). The CDR3 runs 17 residues.

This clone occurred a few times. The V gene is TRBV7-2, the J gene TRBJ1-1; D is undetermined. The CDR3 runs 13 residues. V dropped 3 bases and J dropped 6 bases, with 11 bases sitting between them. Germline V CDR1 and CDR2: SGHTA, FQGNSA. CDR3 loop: CASSFPQSAEAFF. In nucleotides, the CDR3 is TGTGCCAGCAGCTTTCCACAGAGCGCTGAAGCTTTCTTT.

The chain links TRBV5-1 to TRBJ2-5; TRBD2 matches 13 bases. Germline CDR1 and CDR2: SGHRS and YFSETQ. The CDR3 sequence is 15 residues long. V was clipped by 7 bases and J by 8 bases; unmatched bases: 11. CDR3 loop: CASGPLAGGPNTQYF. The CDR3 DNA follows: TGCGCCAGCGGCCCACTAGCGGGAGGGCCAAACACCCAGTACTTC. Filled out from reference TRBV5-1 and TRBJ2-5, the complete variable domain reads KAGVTQTPRYLIKTRGQQVTLSCSPISGHRSVSWYQQTPGQGLQFLFEYFSETQRNKGNFPGRFSGRQFSNSRSEMNVSTLELGDSALYLCASGPLAGGPNTQYFGPGTRLLVL.

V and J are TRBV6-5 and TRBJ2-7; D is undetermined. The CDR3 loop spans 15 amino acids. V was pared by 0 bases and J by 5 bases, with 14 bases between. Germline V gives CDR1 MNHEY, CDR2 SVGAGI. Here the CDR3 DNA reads TGTGCCAGCAGTTACTCGAAGCAGGCACCCAACGAGCAGTACTTC. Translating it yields CASSYSKQAPNEQYF.

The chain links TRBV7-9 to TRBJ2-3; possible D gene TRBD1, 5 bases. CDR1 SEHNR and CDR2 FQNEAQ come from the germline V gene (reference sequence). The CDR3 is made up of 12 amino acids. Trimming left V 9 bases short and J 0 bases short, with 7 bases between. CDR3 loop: CASDSSTDTQYF. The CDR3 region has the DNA TGTGCCAGTGACAGTAGCACAGATACGCAGTATTTT.